This entry is about one T cell receptor beta chain. The antigen is not known. The TCRbeta library was prepared with unique molecular identifiers. TCRdb fed the PCR reads into MiXCR, producing one record per CDR3 protein. The sample lists almost 600,000 distinct CDR3 sequences; roughly 30% were seen once. The V and J ends lost 1 base and 18 bases respectively, with 16 bases between them. Germline CDR1 GTSNPN, CDR2 SVGIG (reference sequence). This CDR3 region has 12 residues. This specimen comes from a study of T-cell reconstitution after alpha-beta-depleted transplantation in children. Study-wide findings and caveats: When one year had passed after transplant, most T-cell counts and diversity came from newly produced T cells.

This TCR came from a boy in the first two years of life with Wiskott-Aldrich syndrome, due to receive a stem cell transplant. The chain combines TRBV30 with TRBJ1-6; D is unresolved. The starting material was PBMCs, obtained before TCRalphabeta/CD19-depleted stem cell transplant. CDR3: CAWSDGLRCPHF. For the CDR3, the DNA is TGTGCCTGGAGTGACGGGTTGAGGTGTCCCCACTTT.